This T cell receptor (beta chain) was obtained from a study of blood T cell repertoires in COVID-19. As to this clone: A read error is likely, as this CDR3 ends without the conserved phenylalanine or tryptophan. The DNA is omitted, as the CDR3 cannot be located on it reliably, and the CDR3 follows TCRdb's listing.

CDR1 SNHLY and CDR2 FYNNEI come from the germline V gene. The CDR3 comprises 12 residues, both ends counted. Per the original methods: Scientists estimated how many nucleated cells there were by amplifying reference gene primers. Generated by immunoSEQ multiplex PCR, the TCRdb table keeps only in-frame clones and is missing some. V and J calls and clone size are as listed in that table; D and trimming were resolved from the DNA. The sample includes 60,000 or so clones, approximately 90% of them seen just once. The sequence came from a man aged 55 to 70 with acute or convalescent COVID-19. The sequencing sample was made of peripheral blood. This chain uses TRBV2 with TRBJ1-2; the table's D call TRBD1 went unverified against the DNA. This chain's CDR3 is CASSWTGAEVSK.